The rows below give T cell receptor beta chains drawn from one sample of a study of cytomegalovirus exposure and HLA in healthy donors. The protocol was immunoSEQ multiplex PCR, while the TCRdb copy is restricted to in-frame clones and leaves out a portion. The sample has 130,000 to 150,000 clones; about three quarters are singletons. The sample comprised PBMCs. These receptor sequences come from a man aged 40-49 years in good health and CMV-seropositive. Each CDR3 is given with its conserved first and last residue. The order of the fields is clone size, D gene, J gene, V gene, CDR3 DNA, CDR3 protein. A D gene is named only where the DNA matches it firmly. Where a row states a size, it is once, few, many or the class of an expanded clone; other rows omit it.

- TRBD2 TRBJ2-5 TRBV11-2 TGTGCCAGCGGTCTAGCGGGAGGGCCCGGGGAGACCCAGTACTTC CASGLAGGPGETQYF
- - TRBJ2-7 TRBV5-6 TGTGCCAGCAGCTTGGGGCTAGCGCCCACCTACGAGCAGTACTTC CASSLGLAPTYEQYF
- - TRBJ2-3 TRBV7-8 TGTGCCAGCAGCTTATCCCTCAGGGGCGGCCGCTCCACAGATACGCAGTATTTT CASSLSLRGGRSTDTQYF
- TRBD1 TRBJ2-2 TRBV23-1 TGCGCCAGCGAGCACAACCGGGACAGGGGCCCTCTGGTCGCCGGGGAGCTGTTTTTT CASEHNRDRGPLVAGELFF
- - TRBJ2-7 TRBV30 TGTGCCTGGAGTCGATCGGACTTCGCCTACGAGCAGTACTTC CAWSRSDFAYEQYF
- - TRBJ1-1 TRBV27 TGTGCCAGCAGTCCTTCAGGGTCCCCGAACACTGAAGCTTTCTTT CASSPSGSPNTEAFF
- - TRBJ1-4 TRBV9 TGTGCCAGCAGCGTAGGGGACACCCGTAATGAAAAACTGTTTTTT CASSVGDTRNEKLFF
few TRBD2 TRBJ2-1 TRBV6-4 TGTGCCAGCAGTGACTCGATCGGCGGGAGACGCCACAATGAGCAGTTCTTC CASSDSIGGRRHNEQFF
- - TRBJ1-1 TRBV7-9 TGTGCCAGCAGCTTTTCCCGGAACACTGAAGCTTTCTTT CASSFSRNTEAFF
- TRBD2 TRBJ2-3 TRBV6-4 TGTGCCAGCAGTGAGGCTAGCGGGAGCGCAGATACGCAGTATTTT CASSEASGSADTQYF
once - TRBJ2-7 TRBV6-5 TGTGCCAGCAGTAAGGGACTCATATCCTACGAGCAGTACTTC CASSKGLISYEQYF
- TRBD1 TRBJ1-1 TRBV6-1 TGTGCCAGCAGGGACAGGGTGGGCATGAACACTGAAGCTTTCTTT CASRDRVGMNTEAFF
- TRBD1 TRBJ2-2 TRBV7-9 TGTGCCGGCGGGACCGGGACAGGGACCGGGGAGCTGTTTTTT CAGGTGTGTGELFF
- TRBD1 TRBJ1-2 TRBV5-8 TGTGCCAGCAGCCGGCACCGACAGGGCCTTAGCCATGGCTACACCTTC CASSRHRQGLSHGYTF
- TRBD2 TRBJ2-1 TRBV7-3 TGTGCCAGCAGCTTAAACAGCGGGGATAACAATGAGCAGTTCTTC CASSLNSGDNNEQFF
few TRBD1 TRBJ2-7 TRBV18 TGTGCCAGCTCACCATATTCGTTAGTGACAGGGGCCTACGAGCAGTACTTC CASSPYSLVTGAYEQYF
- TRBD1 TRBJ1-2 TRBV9 TGTGCCAGCAGCGCAGGACAGGGGGTTAACTATGGCTACACCTTC CASSAGQGVNYGYTF
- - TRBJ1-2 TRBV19 TGTGCCAGTAGTATAGCTGCGGGGAATGGTGGCTACACCTTC CASSIAAGNGGYTF
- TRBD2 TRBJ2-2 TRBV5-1 TGCGCCAGCAGCATGGGGACTAGCGAAGGGGAGCTGTTTTTT CASSMGTSEGELFF
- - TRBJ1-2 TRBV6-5 TGTGCCAGCAGTTATACAGGGAATATGATCAATGGCTACACCTTC CASSYTGNMINGYTF
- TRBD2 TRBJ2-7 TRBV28 TGTGCCAGCAGTTTTAGCGGGGCGACTGCCTACGAGCAGTACTTC CASSFSGATAYEQYF
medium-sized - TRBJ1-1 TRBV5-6 TGTGCCAGCAGCTTGGGAGTGGGAGCTTTTGAAGCTTTCTTT CASSLGVGAFEAFF
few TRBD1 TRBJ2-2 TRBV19 TGTGCCAGTAGTAGGGACAGGGAGTCCACCGGGGAGCTGTTTTTT CASSRDRESTGELFF
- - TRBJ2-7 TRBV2 TGTGCCACCAAAGCAGCGCGTCTTATATACGAGCAGTACTTC CATKAARLIYEQYF
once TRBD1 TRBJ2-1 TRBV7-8 TGTGCCAGCAGCCAATCCGGGACAGTCTACAATGAGCAGTTCTTC CASSQSGTVYNEQFF
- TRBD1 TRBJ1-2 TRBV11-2 TGTGCCAGCAGCCCCTTCTACGGGACAGGGTTCTTTTATGGCTACACCTTC CASSPFYGTGFFYGYTF
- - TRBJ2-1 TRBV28 TGTGCCAGCAGTTCGTCCGTGGTCTATAATGAGCAGTTCTTC CASSSSVVYNEQFF
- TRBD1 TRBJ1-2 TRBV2 TGTGCCAGTAGGGGGGACAGGGGCTACACCTTC CASRGDRGYTF
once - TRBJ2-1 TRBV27 TGTGCCAGCAGTTTATCGCTGGGCGCCCCTAATGAGCAGTTCTTC CASSLSLGAPNEQFF
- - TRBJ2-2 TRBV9 TGTGCCAGCAGCGTAGGAGGGGTAGGGGGATCGACCGGGGAGCTGTTTTTT CASSVGGVGGSTGELFF
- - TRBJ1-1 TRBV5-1 TGCGCCAGCAGCTTGTCAGGGCTGGGGAACACTGAAGCTTTCTTT CASSLSGLGNTEAFF
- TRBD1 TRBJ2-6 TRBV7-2 TGTGCCAGCAGCCCAGACAGGGGACGAGCCAACGTCCTGACTTTC CASSPDRGRANVLTF
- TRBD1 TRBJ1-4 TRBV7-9 TGTTCCAGCAGCCCACCGGGACAGCCTAATGAAAAACTGTTTTTT CSSSPPGQPNEKLFF
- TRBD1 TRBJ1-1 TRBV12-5 TGTGCTAGTGCCACTGGGACAGGGATGATAGCTGAAGCTTTCTTT CASATGTGMIAEAFF
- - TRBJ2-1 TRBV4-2 TGTGCCAGCAGCCCCCCGCGAAACAGTGAGCAGTTCTTC CASSPPRNSEQFF
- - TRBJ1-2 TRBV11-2 TGTGCCAGCAGCCAATGGACGGCGGGCTATGGCTACACCTTC CASSQWTAGYGYTF
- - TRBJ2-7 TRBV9 TGTGCCAGCAGCTCAGGGACTGGGGTTTCCTACGAGCAGTACTTC CASSSGTGVSYEQYF
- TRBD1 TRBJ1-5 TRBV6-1 TGTGCCAGCGGTTGGACGTTGACAGGGGCCCAGCATTTT CASGWTLTGAQHF
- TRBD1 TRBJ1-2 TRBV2 TGTGCCAGCAGTTACGACAGGGGGCGCGGTGGCTACACCTTC CASSYDRGRGGYTF
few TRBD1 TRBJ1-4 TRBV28 TGTGCCAGCAGTTCTCGCTATGGGACAGGGATTGAAAAACTGTTTTTT CASSSRYGTGIEKLFF
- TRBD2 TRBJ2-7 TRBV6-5 TGTGCCAGCAGTTACCCAACTAGCGGGAATTTATACGAGCAGTACTTC CASSYPTSGNLYEQYF